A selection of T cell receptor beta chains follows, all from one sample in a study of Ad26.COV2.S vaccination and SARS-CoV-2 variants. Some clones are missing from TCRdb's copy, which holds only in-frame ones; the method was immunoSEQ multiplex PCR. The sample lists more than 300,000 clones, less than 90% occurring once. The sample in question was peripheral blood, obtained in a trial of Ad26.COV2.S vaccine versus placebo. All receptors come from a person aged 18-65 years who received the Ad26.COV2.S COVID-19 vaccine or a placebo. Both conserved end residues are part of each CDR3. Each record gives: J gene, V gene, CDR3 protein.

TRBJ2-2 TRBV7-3 CASSLPSANTGELFF
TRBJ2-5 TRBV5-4 CASSSGGTAKETQYF
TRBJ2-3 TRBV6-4 CASRLVGSSTDTQYF
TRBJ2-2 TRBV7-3 CASSPRTGGWSGELFF
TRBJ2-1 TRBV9 CASSVLGQESDEQFF
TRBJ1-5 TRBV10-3 CAISETGGNQPQHF
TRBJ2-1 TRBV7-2 CASSLKGVQRYNEQFF
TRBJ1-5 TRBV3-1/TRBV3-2 CASSQGGQGNQPQHF
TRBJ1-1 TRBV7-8 CASSQTVAGAFF
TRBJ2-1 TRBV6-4 CASSEAVGDTNEQFF
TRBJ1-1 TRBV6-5 CASRPGQGAMGPAFF
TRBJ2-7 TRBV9 CASSSMGGGYEQYF
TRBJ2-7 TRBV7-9 CASSLDGIGPEQYF
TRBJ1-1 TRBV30 CAWATGISNTEAFF
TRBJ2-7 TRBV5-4 CASSWGTGGYEQYF
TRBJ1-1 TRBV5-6 CASSLDSGSGAFF
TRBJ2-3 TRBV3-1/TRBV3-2 CASSPTPKYSADTQYF
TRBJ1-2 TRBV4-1 CASSQEGRGRKGYTF
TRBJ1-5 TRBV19 CASSPLGQSQPQHF
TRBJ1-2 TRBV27 CASSSPGQFYGYTF
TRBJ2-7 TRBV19 CASKLVPSSYEQYF
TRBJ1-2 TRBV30 CAWSVSGRVTYGYTF
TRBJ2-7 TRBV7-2 CASSLVSGFSYEQYF
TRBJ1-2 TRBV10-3 CAISVRDKNRNYGYTF
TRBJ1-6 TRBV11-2 CASSLVPGAAYNSPLHF
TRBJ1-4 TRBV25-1 CASSSRTGVGEKLFF
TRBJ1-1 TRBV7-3 CASSLRPENTEAFF
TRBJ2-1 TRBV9 CASSVTSGGAWEQFF
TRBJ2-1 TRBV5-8 CASSRGSLLYNEQFF
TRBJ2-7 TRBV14 CASSQGSATYYEQYF
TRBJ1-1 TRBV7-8 CASSLVADMNTEAFF
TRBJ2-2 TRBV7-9 CASTNTGELFF
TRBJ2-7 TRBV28 CASSPPSALVVQYF
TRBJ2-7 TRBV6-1 CASSEETLQQYF
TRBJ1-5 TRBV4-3 CASSQDQGTQPQHF
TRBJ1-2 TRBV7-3 CASSPLLGSDYGYTF
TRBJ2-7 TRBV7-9 CASSLRDLTYEQYF
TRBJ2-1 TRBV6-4 CASSEDRGTHNEQFF
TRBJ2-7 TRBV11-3 CASSYEPGYEQYF
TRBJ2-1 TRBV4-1 CASSQAGGHNEQFF
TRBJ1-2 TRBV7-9 CASSVQGEANYGYTF
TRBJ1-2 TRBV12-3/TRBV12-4 CASSFPGTYGYTF
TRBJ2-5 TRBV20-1 CSAEIQETQYF
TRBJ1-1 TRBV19 CASSIRQGRTEAFF
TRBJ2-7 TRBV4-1 CASSQVSPTGPLYEQYF
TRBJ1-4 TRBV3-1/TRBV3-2 CASSQPGEKLFF
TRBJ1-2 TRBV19 CASSIVRGSGYTF
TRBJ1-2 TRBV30 CAWSGRTGLKTYGYTF
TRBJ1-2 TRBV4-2 CASSQWFVAALDYGYTF
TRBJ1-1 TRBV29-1 CSVVGGEAEAFF
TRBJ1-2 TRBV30 CAWRGRNYGYTF